This T cell receptor (beta chain) was identified during a study of shared T cell receptors in the human thymus. TCRdb keeps only in-frame clones here, not all; method: immunoSEQ multiplex PCR. Of around 730,000 clones listed, around 85% were seen once; the top ten hold more than 0.008%. CDR3 size: 14 residues. Germline CDR1 is MGHRA and CDR2 is YSYEKL. The V segment lost 0 bases and the J segment 8 bases; nucleotides outside the gene matches: 5. The data also belong to a second study, concerning human thymus T cells. From that study: Thymic samples were excised during corrective heart operations.

Sequencing was performed on thymocytes. This clonotype was sampled from a girl under two years old with a congenital heart defect. J is TRBJ1-2 and V is TRBV4-1; TRBD1 matches 8 bases. The CDR3 DNA sequence: TGCGCCAGCAGCCAAGATCGCAGGGGGCTCGGCTACACCTTC. The encoded protein is CASSQDRRGLGYTF.